This T cell receptor beta chain was found in a study of Ad26.COV2.S vaccination and SARS-CoV-2 variants. Study context: The vaccine Ad26.COV2.S was put into the muscle once, or twice with 56 days between.

In the case of this clone: Its antigen is undetermined.

Libraries were prepared by immunoSEQ multiplex PCR; TCRdb keeps only in-frame clonotypes and omits some of them. Among about 450,000 clones listed, roughly nine tenths were seen once. Study conclusions and caveats: After vaccination, reports described spike-specific CD8+ and CD4+ T cell responses as showing substantial breadth. Those who received the vaccine showed greater spike-specific TCR breadth than those given placebo.

The treatment denotes: approximately 18 received Ad26.COV2.S at low or high dose, single or two shots; about five received placebo; per-sample allocation not given. Sample collection was performed on day 63 after the first vaccine or placebo injection. In Boston, the donor was an adult between 18-55 years of age. Trimming left V 4 bases short and J 5 bases short, with 19 bases between. The CDR3 totals 16 residues. Looked up from germline, CDR1 is SGDLS and CDR2 is YYNGEE. The clonotype was recovered from a person aged 18-60 years who received the Ad26.COV2.S COVID-19 vaccine or a placebo. The starting material was peripheral blood, obtained in a trial of Ad26.COV2.S vaccine versus placebo. The chain has TRBV9 and TRBJ2-1; D possibly uses TRBD1 or TRBD2 (5 bases each). The CDR3 DNA is TGTGCCAGCAGCTTACATGGGACCTGGGCCGACAATGAGCAGTTCTTC. Protein sequence: CASSLHGTWADNEQFF. Variable domain in full (rest from reference TRBV9 and TRBJ2-1): DSGVTQTPKHLITATGQRVTLRCSPRSGDLSVYWYQQSLDQGLQFLIQYYNGEERAKGNILERFSAQQFPDLHSELNLSSLELGDSALYFCASSLHGTWADNEQFFGPGTRLTVL.